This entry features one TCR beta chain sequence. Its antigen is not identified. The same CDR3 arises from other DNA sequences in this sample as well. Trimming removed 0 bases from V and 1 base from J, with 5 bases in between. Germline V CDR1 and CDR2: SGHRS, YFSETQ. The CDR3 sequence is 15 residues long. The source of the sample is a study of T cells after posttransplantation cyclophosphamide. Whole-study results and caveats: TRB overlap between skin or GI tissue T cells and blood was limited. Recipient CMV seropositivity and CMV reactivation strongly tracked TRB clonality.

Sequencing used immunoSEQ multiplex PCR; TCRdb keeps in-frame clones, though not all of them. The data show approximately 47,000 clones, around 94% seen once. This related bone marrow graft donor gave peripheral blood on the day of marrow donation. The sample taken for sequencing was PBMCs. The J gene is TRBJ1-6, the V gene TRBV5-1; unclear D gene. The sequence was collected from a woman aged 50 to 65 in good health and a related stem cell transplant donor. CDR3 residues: CASSLAGSYNSPLHF. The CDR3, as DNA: TGCGCCAGCAGCTTGGCAGGTTCCTATAATTCACCCCTCCACTTT.